This T cell receptor beta chain was recorded in a study of Graves' ophthalmopathy and Graves' hyperthyroidism. The germline V and J ends were trimmed by 3 bases and 2 bases, with 10 bases remaining between them. The CDR3 contains 14 residues. The authors amplified TCR beta CDR3 regions, and they did so from RNA transcripts for repertoire sequencing. After a first-round RT-PCR with HTBI primers, a second-round multiplex PCR was run. TCRdb recomputed calls from the multiplex PCR reads with MiXCR, one row per CDR3 protein. The sample has a few hundred thousand distinct CDR3 sequences; about 35% are singletons. General study results and limits: Appearing in blood as well were most expanded thyroid clonotypes above 0.001 frequency.

This clonotype was found many times. The antigen remains undetermined. Sequencing was carried out using peripheral blood or thyroid tissue (not recorded which). The TCR originated in an adult man with Graves' hyperthyroidism. This chain joins TRBV12-3 or TRBV12-4 and TRBJ1-2, with TRBD1 as a possible D gene (6 bases). The CDR3 DNA reads as TGTGCCAGCAGTTTGGGGGGGGCGAACTATGGCTACACCTTC. Protein: CASSLGGANYGYTF.